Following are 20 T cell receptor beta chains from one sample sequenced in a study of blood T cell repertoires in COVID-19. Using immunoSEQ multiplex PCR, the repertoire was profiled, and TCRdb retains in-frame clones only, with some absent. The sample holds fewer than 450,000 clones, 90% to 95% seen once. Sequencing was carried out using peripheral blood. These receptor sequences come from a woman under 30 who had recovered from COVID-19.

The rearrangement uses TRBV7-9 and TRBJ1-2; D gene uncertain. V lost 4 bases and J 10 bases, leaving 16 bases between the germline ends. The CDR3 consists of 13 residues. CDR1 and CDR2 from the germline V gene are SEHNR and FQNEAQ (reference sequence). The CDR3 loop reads CASSSHTLALYTF. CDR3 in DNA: TGTGCCAGCAGCTCCCACACCCTCGCCCTCTACACCTTC.

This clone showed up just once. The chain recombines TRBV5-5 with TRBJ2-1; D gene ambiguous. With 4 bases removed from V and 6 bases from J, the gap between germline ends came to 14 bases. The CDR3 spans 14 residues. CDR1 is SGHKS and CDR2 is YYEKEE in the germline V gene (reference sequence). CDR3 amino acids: CASSQTILVNEQFF. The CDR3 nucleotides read TGTGCCAGCAGCCAAACGATCCTAGTCAATGAGCAGTTCTTC.

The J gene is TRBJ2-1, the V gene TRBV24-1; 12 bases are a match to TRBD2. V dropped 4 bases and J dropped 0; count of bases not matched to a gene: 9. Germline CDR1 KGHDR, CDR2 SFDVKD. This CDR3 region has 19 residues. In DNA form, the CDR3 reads TGTGCCACCAGTGAGTTCGGACTAGCGGGATGGAGCTCCTACAATGAGCAGTTCTTC. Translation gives CATSEFGLAGWSSYNEQFF.

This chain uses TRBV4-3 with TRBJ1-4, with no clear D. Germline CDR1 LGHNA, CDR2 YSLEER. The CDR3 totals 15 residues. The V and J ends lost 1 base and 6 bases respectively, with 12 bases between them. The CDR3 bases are TGCGCCAGCAGCCAAGGTGCACTTGTTTATGAAAAACTGTTTTTT. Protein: CASSQGALVYEKLFF.

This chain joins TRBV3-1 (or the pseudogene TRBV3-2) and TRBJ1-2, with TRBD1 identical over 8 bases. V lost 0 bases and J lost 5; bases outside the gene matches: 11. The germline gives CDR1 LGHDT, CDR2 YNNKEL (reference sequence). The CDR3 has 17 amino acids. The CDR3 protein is CASSQDGAGGVRYGYTF. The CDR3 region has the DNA TGTGCCAGCAGCCAAGATGGGGCAGGGGGCGTTAGATATGGCTACACCTTC.

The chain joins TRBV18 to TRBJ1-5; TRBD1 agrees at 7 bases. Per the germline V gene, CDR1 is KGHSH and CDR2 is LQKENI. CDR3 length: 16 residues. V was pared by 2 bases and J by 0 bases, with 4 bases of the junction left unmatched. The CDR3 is CASSPAGQYSNQPQHF. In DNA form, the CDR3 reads TGTGCCAGCTCACCAGCGGGACAGTATAGCAATCAGCCCCAGCATTTT.

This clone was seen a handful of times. The CDR3: CASSFDTEAFF. For the CDR3, the DNA is TGTGCCAGCAGTTTCGACACTGAAGCTTTCTTT. The rearrangement joins TRBV2 to TRBJ1-1, with D unresolved. CDR3 length equals 11 residues. Trimming shortened V by 5 bases and J by 3 bases, and 4 bases separated the two germline ends. The germline gives CDR1 SNHLY, CDR2 FYNNEI.

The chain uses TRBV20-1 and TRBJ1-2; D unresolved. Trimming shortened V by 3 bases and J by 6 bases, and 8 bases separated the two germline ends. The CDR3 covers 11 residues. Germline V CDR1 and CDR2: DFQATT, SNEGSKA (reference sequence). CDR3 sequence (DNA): TGCAGTGCTAGGGACGGGAATGGCTACACCTTC. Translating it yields CSARDGNGYTF.

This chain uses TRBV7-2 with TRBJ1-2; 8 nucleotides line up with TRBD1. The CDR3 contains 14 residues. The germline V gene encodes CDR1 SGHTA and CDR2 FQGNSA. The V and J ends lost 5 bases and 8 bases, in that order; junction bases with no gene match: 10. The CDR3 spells CASSKQGAVGGYTF. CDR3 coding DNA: TGTGCCAGCAGCAAGCAGGGGGCCGTGGGAGGCTACACCTTC.

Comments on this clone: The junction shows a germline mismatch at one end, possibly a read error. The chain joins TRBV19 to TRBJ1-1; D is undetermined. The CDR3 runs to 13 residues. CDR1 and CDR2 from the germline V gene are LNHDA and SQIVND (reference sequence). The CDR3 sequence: CANSRQPNTEAFF. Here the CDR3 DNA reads TGTGCCAATAGTAGACAACCGAACACTGAAGCTTTCTTT.

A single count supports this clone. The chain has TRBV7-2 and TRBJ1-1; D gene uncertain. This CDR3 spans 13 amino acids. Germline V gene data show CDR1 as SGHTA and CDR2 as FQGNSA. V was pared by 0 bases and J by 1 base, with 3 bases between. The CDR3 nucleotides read TGTGCCAGCAGCTTAGCAGCGAACACTGAAGCTTTCTTT. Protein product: CASSLAANTEAFF.

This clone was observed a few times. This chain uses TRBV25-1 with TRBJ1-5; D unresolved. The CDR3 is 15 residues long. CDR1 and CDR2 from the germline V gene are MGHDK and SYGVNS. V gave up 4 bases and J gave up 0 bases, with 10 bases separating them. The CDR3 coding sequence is TGTGCCAGCAGTGCGGGAGACCTTAGCAATCAGCCCCAGCATTTT. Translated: CASSAGDLSNQPQHF.

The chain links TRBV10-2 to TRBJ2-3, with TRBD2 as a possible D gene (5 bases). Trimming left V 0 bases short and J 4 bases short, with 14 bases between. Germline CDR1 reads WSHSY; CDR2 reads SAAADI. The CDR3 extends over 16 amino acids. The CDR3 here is CASSESNPRTADTQYF. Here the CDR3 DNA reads TGCGCCAGCAGTGAGTCGAATCCTAGGACTGCAGATACGCAGTATTTT.

This chain's CDR3 is CASSPGQGAGEKLFF. The CDR3 DNA sequence: TGTGCCAGCTCACCAGGACAGGGGGCCGGTGAAAAACTGTTTTTT. V and J are TRBV18 and TRBJ1-4, with 11 nucleotides matching TRBD1. Trimming took 2 bases from V and 7 from J; bases not matched to a gene: 3. Germline values: CDR1 KGHSH, CDR2 LQKENI. The CDR3 is made up of 15 amino acids.

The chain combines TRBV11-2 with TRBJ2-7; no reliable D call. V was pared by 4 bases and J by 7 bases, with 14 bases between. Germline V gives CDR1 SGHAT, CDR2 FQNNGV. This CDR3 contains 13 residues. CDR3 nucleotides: TGTGCCAGCAGCTCAACCCCACCTAGAGAGCAGTACGTC. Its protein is CASSSTPPREQYV.

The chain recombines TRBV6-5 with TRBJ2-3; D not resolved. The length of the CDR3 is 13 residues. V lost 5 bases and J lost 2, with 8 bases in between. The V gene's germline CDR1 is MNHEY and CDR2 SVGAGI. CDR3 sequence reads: CASSSYFTDTQYF. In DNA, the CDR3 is TGTGCCAGCAGTAGTTACTTCACAGATACGCAGTATTTT.

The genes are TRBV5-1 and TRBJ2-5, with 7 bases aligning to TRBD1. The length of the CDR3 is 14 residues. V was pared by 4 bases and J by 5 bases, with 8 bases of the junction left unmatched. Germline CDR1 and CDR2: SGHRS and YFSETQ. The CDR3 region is CASSVDRVGETQYF. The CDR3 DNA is TGCGCCAGCAGCGTAGACAGGGTTGGCGAGACCCAGTACTTC.

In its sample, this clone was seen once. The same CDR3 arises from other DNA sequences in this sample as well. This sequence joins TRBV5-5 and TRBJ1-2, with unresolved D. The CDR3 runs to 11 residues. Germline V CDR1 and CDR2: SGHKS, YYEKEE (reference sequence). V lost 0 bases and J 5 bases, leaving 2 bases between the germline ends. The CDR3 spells CASSLAYGYTF. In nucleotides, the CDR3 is TGTGCCAGCAGCTTGGCTTATGGCTACACCTTC.

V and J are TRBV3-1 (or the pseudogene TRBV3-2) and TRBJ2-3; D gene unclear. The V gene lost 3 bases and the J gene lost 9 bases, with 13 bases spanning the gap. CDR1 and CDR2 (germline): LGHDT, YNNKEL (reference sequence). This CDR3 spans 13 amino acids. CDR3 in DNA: TGTGCCAGCAGCCAGGTCAATCCGGTAACGCAGTATTTT. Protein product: CASSQVNPVTQYF.

The CDR3 nucleotides are TGTGCCAGCAGTGAATTCGCTAGCGGGATGAACACCGGGGAGCTGTTTTTT. It translates to CASSEFASGMNTGELFF. The rearrangement uses TRBV6-1 and TRBJ2-2, with 9 bases matching TRBD2. The CDR3 contains 17 residues. V shed 2 bases, J shed 1 base, and the junction held 5 bases outside the gene matches. The V gene's germline CDR1 is MNHNS and CDR2 SASEGT.